The clone carrying this T cell receptor beta chain was detected many times. The sample originates from a study of T-cell reconstitution after alpha-beta-depleted transplantation in children. CDR3 length equals 13 residues. CDR1 and CDR2 (germline): SEHNR, FQNEAQ (reference sequence). Trimming shortened V by 1 base and J by 5 bases, and 5 bases separated the two germline ends. Molecular barcoding with unique molecular identifiers was used for the TCRbeta library. TCRdb itself ran the PCR reads through MiXCR, one entry per CDR3 protein. The repertoire includes fewer than 150,000 distinct CDR3 sequences, roughly 9.7% of them detected once, and 24% sits in the top ten.

The specimen was PBMCs, mostly from graft donor cells, collected 180 days after TCRalphabeta/CD19-depleted stem cell transplant. V gene TRBV7-9 combines with J gene TRBJ2-2, with D uncertain. This clonotype was obtained from a girl less than two years old who had a stem cell transplant for combined immunodeficiency, so the T cells may come from the graft donor. The CDR3 loop is CASSLVETGELFF. CDR3 in DNA: TGTGCCAGCAGCTTAGTGGAAACCGGGGAGCTGTTTTTT.